This entry concerns a single TCR beta chain. This entry comes from a study of blood T cell repertoires in COVID-19. Trimming left V 0 bases short and J 8 bases short, with 8 bases between. The CDR3 has 13 residues. Germline V gene sequence: CDR1 SGHRS, CDR2 YFSETQ. Sequenced by immunoSEQ multiplex PCR; TCRdb stores in-frame clones only, minus some. In the table there are approximately 360,000 clones, roughly four fifths of which are singletons. Sequencing input: PBMCs or T cells enriched from blood (not recorded which). This sequence joins TRBV5-1 and TRBJ1-4; D is uncertain. The source of this sequence is a woman aged 50 to 60 who had recovered from COVID-19. This CDR3 reads CASSLAAGEKLFF. DNA of the CDR3: TGCGCCAGCAGCTTGGCAGCGGGGGAAAAACTGTTTTTT.